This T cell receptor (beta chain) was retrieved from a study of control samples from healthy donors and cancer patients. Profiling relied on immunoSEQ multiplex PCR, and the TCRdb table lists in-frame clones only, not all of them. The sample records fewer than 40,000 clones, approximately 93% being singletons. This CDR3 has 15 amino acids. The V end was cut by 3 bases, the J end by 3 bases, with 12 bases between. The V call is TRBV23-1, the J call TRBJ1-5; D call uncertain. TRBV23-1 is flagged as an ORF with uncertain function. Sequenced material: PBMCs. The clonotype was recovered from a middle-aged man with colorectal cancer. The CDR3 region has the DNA TGCGCCAGCAGTCATGGCACGTCCCCCAATCAGCCCCAGCATTTT. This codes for CASSHGTSPNQPQHF.